These 16 T cell receptor beta chains were sequenced from one sample in a study of blood T cell repertoires in COVID-19. This table comes from immunoSEQ multiplex PCR, and its TCRdb copy is limited to in-frame clones, with some not included. The sample carries around 500,000 clones, approximately 87% recorded once. The sample consisted of PBMCs or T cells enriched from blood (not recorded which). The origin of the receptors is a woman between 35 and 50 years old who had recovered from COVID-19.

As concerns this clone: Other DNA variants within this sample encode the same CDR3. This chain uses TRBV9 with TRBJ1-1, with TRBD1 as a possible D gene (5 bases). CDR3 size: 14 residues. Germline CDR1 reads SGDLS; CDR2 reads YYNGEE. With 0 bases removed from V and 1 base from J, the gap between germline ends came to 7 bases. Written as DNA, the CDR3 is TGTGCCAGCAGCGTAGCTCAGGGGAACACTGAAGCTTTCTTT. Protein: CASSVAQGNTEAFF.

The CDR3 sequence is CASSSGQGVGGYTF. As DNA, the CDR3 is TGTGCCAGCAGCTCCGGACAGGGGGTAGGTGGCTACACCTTC. The V call is TRBV7-2, the J call TRBJ1-2, with 10 bases lining up with TRBD1. J lost 7 bases, V lost 4 bases, and 6 bases had no gene match. This CDR3 contains 14 residues. The V gene's germline CDR1 is SGHTA and CDR2 FQGNSA. Full variable domain (rest looked up from reference TRBV7-2 and TRBJ1-2): GAGVSQSPSNKVTEKGKDVELRCDPISGHTALYWYRQSLGQGLEFLIYFQGNSAPDKSGLPSDRFSAERTGGSVSTLTIQRTQQEDSAVYLCASSSGQGVGGYTFGSGTRLTVV.

V and J are TRBV29-1 and TRBJ1-1, with D uncertain. V lost 7 bases to trimming and J lost 0 bases, with 15 bases between them. Germline CDR1 reads SQVTM; CDR2 reads ANQGSEA. This CDR3 comprises 14 residues. For the CDR3, the DNA is TGCAGCGCCAGAAAAACCTCCTTGAACACTGAAGCTTTCTTT. It translates to CSARKTSLNTEAFF.

The chain employs TRBV2 and TRBJ1-1; D uncertain. Germline CDR1 SNHLY, CDR2 FYNNEI. This CDR3 is 13 amino acids long. Trimming pared 6 bases from V and 5 bases from J, leaving 13 bases between. In DNA, the CDR3 is TGTGCCAGCAGCGTCCACGAGGGAACTGAAGCTTTCTTT. As protein: CASSVHEGTEAFF.

This clone was picked up a small number of times. The chain couples TRBV5-6 to TRBJ2-3; weak D call: TRBD2 (5 bases). CDR3 length: 12 amino acids. The V and J ends lost 4 bases and 4 bases respectively, with 7 bases between them. CDR1 is SGHDT, CDR2 YYEEEE, per germline. This CDR3 reads CASSPLADTQYF. CDR3 bases: TGTGCCAGCAGCCCACTAGCAGATACGCAGTATTTT.

The V gene is TRBV5-1, the J gene TRBJ2-3; maybe TRBD2 (5 bases). The V end was cut by 0 bases, the J end by 5 bases, with 7 bases between. Germline V gives CDR1 SGHRS, CDR2 YFSETQ. The CDR3 covers 13 residues. Written as DNA, the CDR3 is TGCGCCAGCAGCTTGGGGGAGCTAGATACGCAGTATTTT. Protein sequence: CASSLGELDTQYF. Looking up the rest from reference TRBV5-1 and TRBJ2-3 gives the full variable domain: KAGVTQTPRYLIKTRGQQVTLSCSPISGHRSVSWYQQTPGQGLQFLFEYFSETQRNKGNFPGRFSGRQFSNSRSEMNVSTLELGDSALYLCASSLGELDTQYFGPGTRLTVL.

The V gene is TRBV3-1 (or the pseudogene TRBV3-2), the J gene TRBJ2-1; 12 positions agree with TRBD2. The germline V gene has CDR1 LGHDT and CDR2 YNNKEL (reference sequence). The CDR3 has 16 residues. V lost 0 bases and J lost 4; bases outside the gene matches: 1. The CDR3 sequence is CASSQELAGGYNEQFF. In DNA, the CDR3 is TGTGCCAGCAGCCAAGAACTAGCGGGAGGTTACAATGAGCAGTTCTTC.

The rearrangement links TRBV13 to TRBJ2-3; TRBD2 matches at 8 bases. This CDR3 has 14 residues. V gave up 6 bases and J gave up 0 bases; unmatched junction bases: 2. CDR1 and CDR2 (germline): PRHDT, FYEKMQ (reference sequence). CDR3 residues: CASSTSGSTDTQYF. Here the CDR3 DNA reads TGTGCCAGCAGTACTAGCGGAAGCACAGATACGCAGTATTTT.

V gene TRBV5-6 combines with J gene TRBJ2-5; D is perhaps TRBD2 (5 bases). Trimming shortened V by 3 bases and J by 5 bases, and 11 bases separated the two germline ends. Germline CDR1 is SGHDT and CDR2 is YYEEEE. The CDR3 loop spans 13 amino acids. The DNA for the CDR3 is TGTGCCAGCAGCTATGGCACGGGGGAGACCCAGTACTTC. Its protein is CASSYGTGETQYF. The full variable domain, completed using reference TRBV5-6 and TRBJ2-5, is DAGVTQSPTHLIKTRGQQVTLRCSPKSGHDTVSWYQQALGQGPQFIFQYYEEEERQRGNFPDRFSGHQFPNYSSELNVNALLLGDSALYLCASSYGTGETQYFGPGTRLLVL.

The gene calls are TRBV5-8 and TRBJ1-4, with D perhaps matching TRBD1 (5 bases). Germline CDR1 SGHTS, CDR2 YDEGEE. This CDR3 contains 14 residues. V dropped 1 base and J dropped 10 bases, with 14 bases sitting between them. CDR3 protein: CASSLRGGVGKLFF. The CDR3 DNA follows: TGTGCCAGCAGCTTGAGGGGAGGTGTGGGAAAACTGTTTTTT.

V usage is TRBV19 and J usage is TRBJ2-7; 8 bases are shared with TRBD2. V lost 4 bases and J lost 3; bases outside the gene matches: 5. This CDR3 has 14 amino acids. Germline assignment: CDR1 LNHDA and CDR2 SQIVND (reference sequence). The CDR3 nucleotides are TGTGCCAGTAGTACGGGACTAGATTTCTACGAGCAGTACTTC. Its protein is CASSTGLDFYEQYF.

The chain uses TRBV7-9 and TRBJ2-7, with a weak D call TRBD1 (6 bases). Trimming left V 1 base short and J 3 bases short, with 10 bases between. The CDR3 is 14 amino acids. Per germline, CDR1 SEHNR and CDR2 FQNEAQ (reference sequence). The CDR3 here is CASSLGGTYYEQYF. The DNA for the CDR3 is TGTGCCAGCAGCTTAGGAGGGACATACTACGAGCAGTACTTC.

The chain has TRBV19 and TRBJ1-2; a weak D match, TRBD1 (5 bases). In germline, CDR1 is LNHDA, CDR2 SQIVND (reference sequence). The V end was cut by 6 bases, the J end by 5 bases, with 19 bases between. This CDR3 spans 15 amino acids. This chain's CDR3 is CASRTVAGQGYGYTF. The CDR3 coding sequence is TGTGCCAGTAGAACTGTGGCGGGGCAGGGATATGGCTACACCTTC.

This clone was recorded only once. CDR3 nucleotides: TGTGCCAGCAGCTTATTGGGACAGAGAATCTATGGCTACACCTTC. This codes for CASSLLGQRIYGYTF. This chain links TRBV7-2 with TRBJ1-2; 7 nucleotides line up with TRBD1. V lost 2 bases to trimming and J lost 4 bases; unmatched junction nucleotides: 7. Germline CDR1 SGHTA, CDR2 FQGNSA. The CDR3 is 15 residues long.

DNA for the CDR3: TGTGCCAGCTCCCTACTAGCGGCACGGGGCCTCTATGGCTACACCTTC. Its translation: CASSLLAARGLYGYTF. The J gene is TRBJ1-2, the V gene TRBV18; D may be TRBD1 (5 bases). The V and J ends lost 6 bases and 4 bases respectively, with 21 bases between them. This CDR3 comprises 16 residues. Germline V lookup: CDR1 KGHSH, CDR2 LQKENI.

The chain couples TRBV6-2 or TRBV6-3 to TRBJ2-4, with D maybe TRBD2 (5 bases). The CDR3 is 12 amino acids. The V gene's germline CDR1 is MNHEY and CDR2 SVGEGT. V lost 5 bases to trimming and J lost 16 bases, with 18 bases between them. CDR3 sequence: CASSMDSTTQYF. CDR3 coding DNA: TGTGCCAGCAGTATGGACTCGACAACCCAATACTTC.